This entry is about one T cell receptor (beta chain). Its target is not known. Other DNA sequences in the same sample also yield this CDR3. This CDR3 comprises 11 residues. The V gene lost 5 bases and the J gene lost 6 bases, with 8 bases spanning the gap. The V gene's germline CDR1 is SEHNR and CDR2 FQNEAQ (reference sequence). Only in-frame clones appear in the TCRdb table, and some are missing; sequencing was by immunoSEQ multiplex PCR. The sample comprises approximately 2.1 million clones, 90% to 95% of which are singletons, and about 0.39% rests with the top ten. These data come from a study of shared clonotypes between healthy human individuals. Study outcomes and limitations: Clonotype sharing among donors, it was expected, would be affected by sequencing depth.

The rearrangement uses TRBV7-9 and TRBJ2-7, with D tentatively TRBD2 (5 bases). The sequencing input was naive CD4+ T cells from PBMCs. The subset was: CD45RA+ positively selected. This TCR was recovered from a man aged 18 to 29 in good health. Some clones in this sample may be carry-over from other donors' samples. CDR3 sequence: CASSLSGEQYF. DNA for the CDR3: TGTGCCAGCAGCCTCAGCGGCGAGCAGTACTTC. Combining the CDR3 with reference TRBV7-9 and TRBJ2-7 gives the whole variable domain DTGVSQNPRHKITKRGQNVTFRCDPISEHNRLYWYRQTLGQGPEFLTYFQNEAQLEKSRLLSDRFSAERPKGSFSTLEIQRTEQGDSAMYLCASSLSGEQYFGPGTRLTVT.